This record concerns one T cell receptor beta chain sequence. V was trimmed by 3 bases and J by 2 bases, leaving 21 bases between them. The CDR3 is made up of 18 amino acids. The germline CDR1 and CDR2 sequences are SGHRS and YFSETQ. This record comes from a study of PD-L1 blockade in urothelial cancer. Overall study: A median blood sample held around 130,000 T cells and more than 80,000 unique TCRs.

Measured with immunoSEQ multiplex PCR; TCRdb has only the in-frame clones, and not every one. The data hold 35,000 to 55,000 clones, with around 80% observed a single time. Here the sequenced sample was PBMCs, taken around atezolizumab (anti-PD-L1) treatment. This chain joins TRBV5-1 and TRBJ2-1; weak D call: TRBD2 (6 bases). The source is a man between 65 and 79 years old with urothelial cancer. CDR3 sequence (DNA): TGCGCCAGCAGCTCTGTCCCCCGGGACTCTCTAACCTACAATGAGCAGTTCTTC. Amino acid sequence: CASSSVPRDSLTYNEQFF. The full variable domain, in which reference TRBV5-1 and TRBJ2-1 provide the parts outside the CDR3, is KAGVTQTPRYLIKTRGQQVTLSCSPISGHRSVSWYQQTPGQGLQFLFEYFSETQRNKGNFPGRFSGRQFSNSRSEMNVSTLELGDSALYLCASSSVPRDSLTYNEQFFGPGTRLTVL.